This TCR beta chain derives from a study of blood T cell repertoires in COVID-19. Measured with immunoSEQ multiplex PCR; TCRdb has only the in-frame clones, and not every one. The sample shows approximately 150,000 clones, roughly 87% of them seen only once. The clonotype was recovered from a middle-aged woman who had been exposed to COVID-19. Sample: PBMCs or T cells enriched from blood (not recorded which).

The CDR3 protein is CASSIRSLQGEETQYF. CDR3 nucleotide sequence: TGTGCCAGTAGTATAAGGTCCTTACAGGGGGAAGAGACCCAGTACTTC. V is TRBV19 and J is TRBJ2-5; 8 positions match TRBD1. V gave up 2 bases and J gave up 3 bases; unmatched junction bases: 8. This CDR3 has 16 amino acids. The germline CDR1 and CDR2 sequences are LNHDA and SQIVND (reference sequence).